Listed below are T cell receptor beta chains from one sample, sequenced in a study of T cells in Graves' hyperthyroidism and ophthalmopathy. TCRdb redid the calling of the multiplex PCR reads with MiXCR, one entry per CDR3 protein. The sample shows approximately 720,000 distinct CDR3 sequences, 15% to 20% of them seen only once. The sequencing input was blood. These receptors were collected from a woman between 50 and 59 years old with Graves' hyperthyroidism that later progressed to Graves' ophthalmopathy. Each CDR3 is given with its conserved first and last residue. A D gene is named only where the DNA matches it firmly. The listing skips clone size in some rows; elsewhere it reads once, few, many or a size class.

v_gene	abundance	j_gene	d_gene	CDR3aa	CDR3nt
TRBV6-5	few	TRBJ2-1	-	CASSYSTPGNEQFF	TGTGCCAGCAGTTACTCTACCCCGGGCAATGAGCAGTTCTTC
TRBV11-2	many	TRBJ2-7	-	CASSLDPGAGEQYF	TGTGCCAGCAGCTTAGATCCAGGGGCAGGCGAGCAGTACTTC
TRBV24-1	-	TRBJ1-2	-	CATSDRRMIYGYTF	TGTGCCACCAGTGATCGACGGATGATATATGGCTACACCTTC
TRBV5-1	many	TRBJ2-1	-	CASSQTHEQFF	TGCGCCAGCAGCCAGACACATGAGCAGTTCTTC
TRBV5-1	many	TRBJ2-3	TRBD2	CASISGTSGTDTQYF	TGCGCCAGCATCTCCGGGACTAGCGGCACAGATACGCAGTATTTT
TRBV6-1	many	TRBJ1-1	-	CASNSQGFDTEAFF	TGTGCCAGCAACAGCCAGGGGTTCGACACTGAAGCTTTCTTT
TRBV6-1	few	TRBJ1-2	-	CASSYPGVVEGYTF	TGTGCCAGCAGTTACCCGGGGGTGGTCGAAGGCTACACCTTC
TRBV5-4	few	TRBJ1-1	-	CASSYSLSMNTEAFF	TGTGCCAGCAGCTACTCACTTAGCATGAACACTGAAGCTTTCTTT
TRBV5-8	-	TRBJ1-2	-	CASSRTSDNYGYTF	TGTGCCAGCAGCCGGACGTCGGACAACTATGGCTACACCTTC
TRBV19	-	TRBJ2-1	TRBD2	CASSIRVKRGGQDEQFF	TGTGCCAGTAGTATACGAGTCAAGCGGGGGGGCCAGGATGAGCAGTTCTTC
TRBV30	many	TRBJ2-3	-	CAWSEGISTDTQYF	TGTGCCTGGAGTGAAGGGATTAGCACAGATACGCAGTATTTT
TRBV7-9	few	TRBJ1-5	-	CASRHGTGNQPQHF	TGTGCCAGCAGGCATGGGACGGGAAATCAGCCCCAGCATTTT
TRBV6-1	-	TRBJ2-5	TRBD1	CASNAGQGFGQETQYF	TGTGCCAGCAATGCGGGACAGGGGTTTGGGCAAGAGACCCAGTACTTC
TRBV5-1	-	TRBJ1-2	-	CASTGQSANYGYTF	TGCGCCAGCACCGGACAGTCAGCTAACTATGGCTACACCTTC
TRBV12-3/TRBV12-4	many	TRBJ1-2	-	CASSLDGWGYTF	TGTGCCAGCAGTTTAGACGGTTGGGGCTACACCTTC
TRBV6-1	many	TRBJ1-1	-	CASFSTANTEAFF	TGTGCCAGCTTCTCTACAGCGAACACTGAAGCTTTCTTT
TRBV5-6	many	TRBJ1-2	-	CASSLGWGYTF	TGTGCCAGCAGCTTGGGTTGGGGCTACACCTTC
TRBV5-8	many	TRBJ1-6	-	CASSFGRGSSPLHF	TGTGCCAGCAGCTTTGGAAGGGGGAGTTCACCCCTCCACTTT
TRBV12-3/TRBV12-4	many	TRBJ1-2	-	CASSFRSGYGYTF	TGTGCCAGCAGTTTCAGGTCTGGCTATGGCTACACCTTC
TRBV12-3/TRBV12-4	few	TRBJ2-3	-	CASSVNVAQYF	TGTGCCAGCAGTGTAAACGTGGCGCAGTATTTT
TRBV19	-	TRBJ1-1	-	CASSAWESRTEAFF	TGTGCCAGTAGTGCTTGGGAGTCGAGAACTGAAGCTTTCTTT
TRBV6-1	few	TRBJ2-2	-	CAAIRQNTGELFF	TGTGCCGCCATCCGACAGAACACCGGGGAGCTGTTTTTT
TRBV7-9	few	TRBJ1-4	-	CASSLGSRGTNEKLFF	TGTGCCAGCAGCTTAGGAAGTCGGGGTACTAATGAAAAACTGTTTTTT
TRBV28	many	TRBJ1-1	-	CASSRGRAIRTEAFF	TGTGCCAGCAGCCGTGGACGCGCCATCAGGACTGAAGCTTTCTTT
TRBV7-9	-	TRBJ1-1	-	CASSLEYGDSAFF	TGTGCCAGCAGCTTAGAGTACGGTGACTCTGCTTTCTTT
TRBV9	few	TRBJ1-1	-	CASTVRDFGGRAFF	TGTGCCAGCACCGTCCGGGACTTTGGGGGCAGAGCTTTCTTT